Shown below are 19 T cell receptor beta chains from a single sample sequenced in a study of T cell responses to AZD1222 COVID-19 vaccine. This table comes from immunoSEQ multiplex PCR, and its TCRdb copy is limited to in-frame clones, with some not included. The sample carries about 130,000 clones, over 90% recorded once. This specimen consisted of peripheral blood, obtained on day 0 of AZD1222 vaccination. These receptors all stem from an adult in good health.

This clone has only one observation. For the CDR3, the DNA is TGTGCCAGCAGCCCCGGGGTAGCGGGGGGAGATACGCAGTATTTT. This codes for CASSPGVAGGDTQYF. The rearrangement uses TRBV7-6 and TRBJ2-3, with 10 nucleotides matching TRBD2. Germline V lookup: CDR1 SGHVS, CDR2 FNYEAQ. The V gene end was trimmed by 5 bases and the J gene end by 5 bases; junction bases not matched to a gene: 7. CDR3 length equals 15 residues.

This clone appeared once. The chain has TRBV10-3 and TRBJ1-1; no clear D. The germline gives CDR1 ENHRY, CDR2 SYGVKD. This CDR3 spans 14 amino acids. CDR3 DNA: TGTGCATCCGTTTCGCAGGACCTAAACACTGAAGCTTTCTTT. This encodes CASVSQDLNTEAFF.

The chain is built from TRBV14 and TRBJ2-7; the match to TRBD1 covers 9 bases. Germline CDR1 reads SGHDN; CDR2 reads FVKESK. After removal of 8 bases from V and 2 bases from J, the junction contained 7 bases not matched to a gene. The CDR3 totals 14 residues. This chain's CDR3 is CASCRGTGPYEQYF. CDR3 sequence (DNA): TGTGCCAGCTGCCGTGGGACAGGGCCCTACGAGCAGTACTTC.

The chain uses TRBV7-9 and TRBJ1-5; D gene uncertain. Germline CDR1 SEHNR, CDR2 FQNEAQ (reference sequence). The CDR3 covers 14 residues. The ends were cut back, 5 bases at V and 1 base at J, with 9 bases in the middle. The CDR3 DNA is TGTGCCAGCAGCCTCCAAGGAAGCAATCAGCCCCAGCATTTT. This translates into CASSLQGSNQPQHF.

The genes are TRBV19 and TRBJ2-7, with D possibly being TRBD1 or TRBD2 (5 bases each). V lost 11 bases and J lost 0, with 17 bases in between. CDR1 is LNHDA, CDR2 SQIVND, per germline (reference sequence). The CDR3 is made up of 14 amino acids. CDR3 in amino acids: CARDRDGTSYEQYF. The CDR3, as DNA: TGTGCCCGGGACCGGGACGGGACCTCCTACGAGCAGTACTTC.

CDR3 coding DNA: TGTGCCATCAGTGAGAGCGGACACCAGAACACTGAAGCTTTCTTT. It specifies CAISESGHQNTEAFF. J is TRBJ1-1 and V is TRBV10-3; perhaps TRBD1 as D (5 bases). From germline, CDR1 is ENHRY and CDR2 SYGVKD. V lost 2 bases and J lost 1, with 11 bases in between. This CDR3 is 15 amino acids long.

The V and J genes are TRBV4-1 and TRBJ1-4, with D tentatively TRBD1 (5 bases). Trimming pared 4 bases from V and 3 bases from J, leaving 15 bases between. The length of the CDR3 is 16 residues. Germline values: CDR1 MGHRA, CDR2 YSYEKL. The CDR3 DNA follows: TGCGCCAGCAGCCGTATAACCGGGGCAGCTAATGAAAAACTGTTTTTT. This codes for CASSRITGAANEKLFF.

The rearrangement links TRBV4-2 to TRBJ2-3, with 12 bases identical to TRBD1. The trim removed 0 bases at V and 9 bases at J, leaving 4 bases unmatched. Germline assignment: CDR1 LGHNA and CDR2 YNFKEQ. This CDR3 has 15 residues. The CDR3 region is CASSQDPGTGGTQYF. CDR3 bases: TGTGCCAGCAGCCAAGATCCAGGGACAGGGGGCACGCAGTATTTT.

This rearrangement joins TRBV5-1 to TRBJ1-3, with D possibly being TRBD1 (5 bases). The germline V and J ends were trimmed by 3 bases and 2 bases, with 15 bases remaining between them. The CDR3 runs 16 residues. Looked up from germline, CDR1 is SGHRS and CDR2 is YFSETQ. The CDR3 region is CASSSGTGGTGNTIYF. In DNA, the CDR3 is TGCGCCAGCAGCTCAGGAACGGGGGGAACTGGAAACACCATATATTTT.

This clone is a singleton in its sample. The genes are TRBV6-5 and TRBJ1-5; D is possibly TRBD1 (5 bases). Deletions cut 6 bases from V and 7 bases from J, with 13 bases between. Germline V gene data show CDR1 as MNHEY and CDR2 as SVGAGI. The CDR3 contains 13 residues. CDR3 protein: CASRRDRTQPQHF. CDR3 bases: TGTGCCAGCAGACGGGACCGAACACAGCCCCAGCATTTT.

This sequence joins TRBV12-3 or TRBV12-4 and TRBJ1-2; D gene ambiguous. The CDR3 loop spans 13 amino acids. The V and J ends lost 4 bases and 1 base respectively, with 7 bases between them. The DNA for the CDR3 is TGTGCCAGCAGTTCACAGTTTAACTATGGCTACACCTTC. Translation: CASSSQFNYGYTF.

Details on this clone: At one of its ends the junction is not consistent with the germline gene, which may arise from a read error. This sequence joins TRBV7-7 and TRBJ2-5; the match to TRBD1 covers 12 bases. The CDR3 extends over 15 amino acids. The germline CDR1 and CDR2 sequences are SSHAT and FNYEAQ (reference sequence). The CDR3, as DNA: TGTGCTAGCAGCCTGGGACAGGGGGCTGGTGAGACCCAGTACTTC. As protein: CASSLGQGAGETQYF.

DNA for the CDR3: TGTGCCAGCAGCTTCGGCTCAAATTATGGCTACACCTTC. This sequence encodes CASSFGSNYGYTF. The gene calls are TRBV7-6 and TRBJ1-2; D ambiguous. This CDR3 has 13 residues. CDR1 SGHVS and CDR2 FNYEAQ come from the germline V gene. The V and J ends lost 3 bases and 5 bases respectively, with 10 bases between them.

The V call is TRBV28, the J call TRBJ1-3; 7 bases are shared with TRBD1. CDR1 and CDR2 (germline): MDHEN, SYDVKM. The CDR3 runs to 12 residues. V dropped 10 bases and J dropped 8; count of bases not matched to a gene: 8. The DNA for the CDR3 is TGTGCCACCACGACAGGGAGATACACCATATATTTT. Protein sequence: CATTTGRYTIYF.

The chain carries TRBV12-3 or TRBV12-4 and TRBJ2-3; D is ambiguous. This CDR3 comprises 13 residues. Trimming took off 3 bases at V and 3 bases at J, with 7 bases between the two ends. For the CDR3, the DNA is TGTGCCAGCAGTTTTGGTTCTACAGATACGCAGTATTTT. It specifies CASSFGSTDTQYF.

The chain joins TRBV20-1 to TRBJ1-4; D uncertain. Germline CDR1 is DFQATT and CDR2 is SNEGSKA (reference sequence). Trimming pared 3 bases from V and 0 bases from J, leaving 20 bases between. The CDR3 length is 18 residues. In nucleotides, the CDR3 is TGCAGTGCTAGTCGTCCGATCACCCCGAGGGCAACTAATGAAAAACTGTTTTTT. It yields the protein CSASRPITPRATNEKLFF.

The chain has TRBV4-1 and TRBJ2-3; D is uncertain. This CDR3 has 12 amino acids. CDR1 and CDR2 from the germline V gene are MGHRA and YSYEKL. The V gene lost 4 bases and the J gene lost 1 base, with 3 bases spanning the gap. The CDR3 DNA is TGCGCCAGCAGCCTTGGCACAGATACGCAGTATTTT. This sequence encodes CASSLGTDTQYF.

J is TRBJ2-7 and V is TRBV29-1; D not certain. CDR3 length: 11 residues. CDR1 is SQVTM and CDR2 is ANQGSEA in the germline V gene. V was trimmed by 5 bases and J by 1 base, leaving 6 bases between them. The CDR3 DNA follows: TGCAGCGTTCGGCTGTCCTACGAGCAGTACTTC. Translation: CSVRLSYEQYF.

The J gene is TRBJ2-1, the V gene TRBV29-1; D might be TRBD1 (6 bases). The CDR3 length is 14 residues. The V end lost 6 bases, the J end lost 4 bases, and 16 bases lay between the germline ends. Germline lookup yields CDR1 SQVTM and CDR2 ANQGSEA. CDR3: CSVPGQPFYNEQFF. DNA of the CDR3: TGCAGCGTGCCGGGACAACCCTTTTACAATGAGCAGTTCTTC.